Presented here are 21 T cell receptor beta chains from one specimen sequenced in a study of beta chain features in type 1 diabetes. The study reverse transcribed the entire isolated RNA, so it sequenced expressed TCRB transcripts. Sequenced by immunoSEQ multiplex PCR; TCRdb stores in-frame clones only, minus some. The sample carries 300,000 to 350,000 clones, about 18% recorded once. Sequenced input: naive CD4+ T cells from blood. These receptor sequences come from a woman under 30 in good health.

This chain uses TRBV4-1 with TRBJ2-1; 9 positions match TRBD2. CDR3 length equals 16 residues. Germline V gene lookup returns CDR1 MGHRA and CDR2 YSYEKL. J was trimmed by 2 bases and V by 4 bases; bases with no gene match: 6. CDR3 sequence: CASSPLAGVAYNEQFF. DNA for the CDR3: TGCGCCAGCAGCCCGTTAGCGGGAGTAGCCTACAATGAGCAGTTCTTC.

The sample holds a few counts of this clone. This chain joins TRBV4-2 and TRBJ2-2, with TRBD1 matching over 10 bases. Per the germline V gene, CDR1 is LGHNA and CDR2 is YNFKEQ. The CDR3 extends over 16 amino acids. Losses at the gene ends were 4 bases for V and 6 bases for J; bases not matched to a gene: 8. CDR3 region: CASSPRGQGSPGELFF. The CDR3 DNA is TGTGCCAGCAGCCCCAGGGGACAGGGGTCCCCCGGGGAGCTGTTTTTT.

V usage is TRBV2 and J usage is TRBJ2-1, with 8 bases identical to TRBD2. Germline V CDR1 and CDR2: SNHLY, FYNNEI. V gave up 6 bases and J gave up 0 bases; unmatched junction bases: 10. The CDR3 is 17 residues long. The CDR3 is CASRGGLSGSSYNEQFF. CDR3 DNA: TGTGCCAGCAGGGGGGGGTTAAGCGGGAGCTCCTACAATGAGCAGTTCTTC.

This clone came up a few times. This rearrangement joins TRBV18 to TRBJ2-2, with TRBD2 matching 10 bases. The germline V gene encodes CDR1 KGHSH and CDR2 LQKENI. CDR3 length: 16 amino acids. The junction had 9 bases not matched to a gene; V was cut back by 6 bases and J by 5 bases. The CDR3 DNA follows: TGTGCCAGCTCGCGCACTAGCGGGAAGGAAACCGGGGAGCTGTTTTTT. Protein product: CASSRTSGKETGELFF.

V gene TRBV5-1 combines with J gene TRBJ2-5, with 7 positions matching TRBD1. Germline CDR1 reads SGHRS; CDR2 reads YFSETQ. This CDR3 region has 14 residues. The V gene end was trimmed by 7 bases and the J gene end by 2 bases; junction bases not matched to a gene: 8. The CDR3 DNA is TGCGCCAGCCATCCTGGGACAGCTCAAGAGACCCAGTACTTC. It yields the protein CASHPGTAQETQYF.

This chain uses TRBV30 with TRBJ2-5; 9 positions match TRBD1. J was trimmed by 5 bases and V by 0 bases; bases with no gene match: 19. Germline V gene lookup returns CDR1 GTSNPN and CDR2 SVGIG (reference sequence). This CDR3 region has 19 residues. CDR3 DNA sequence: TGTGCCTGGAGTGTAGGGGTCAACAGGGGGCGGTTCGCGGAGGAGACCCAGTACTTC. Translating gives CAWSVGVNRGRFAEETQYF.

The V gene is TRBV9, the J gene TRBJ1-2, with 10 bases fitting TRBD1. This CDR3 has 17 residues. Germline CDR1 and CDR2: SGDLS and YYNGEE. The junction had 14 bases not matched to a gene; V was cut back by 4 bases and J by 5 bases. The CDR3 sequence: CASSPWMGTGDRYGYTF. CDR3 nucleotide sequence: TGTGCCAGCAGCCCCTGGATGGGGACAGGGGATAGGTATGGCTACACCTTC.

In its sample, this clone was seen a few times. The V and J genes are TRBV7-9 and TRBJ2-7, with 7 bases that match TRBD1. The CDR3 is 16 amino acids. Germline-derived CDR1 and CDR2 are SEHNR and FQNEAQ (reference sequence). Trimming removed 1 base from V and 0 bases from J; junction bases left unmatched: 6. In nucleotides, the CDR3 is TGTGCCAGCAGCTTAGGCTACAGGGGAAGCTCCTACGAGCAGTACTTC. It yields the protein CASSLGYRGSSYEQYF. Full variable domain (remainder filled in from reference TRBV7-9 and TRBJ2-7): DTGVSQNPRHKITKRGQNVTFRCDPISEHNRLYWYRQTLGQGPEFLTYFQNEAQLEKSRLLSDRFSAERPKGSFSTLEIQRTEQGDSAMYLCASSLGYRGSSYEQYFGPGTRLTVT.

The chain links TRBV7-9 to TRBJ1-5; 12 bases align to TRBD1. The CDR3 spans 16 residues. V trimming: 3 bases; J trimming: 6 bases; junction bases outside the gene matches: 6. CDR1 and CDR2 (germline): SEHNR, FQNEAQ (reference sequence). The CDR3 bases are TGTGCCAGCAGCTTGGGCCGGGACAGGGGGCCTCAGCCCCAGCATTTT. Translated, it gives CASSLGRDRGPQPQHF.

This clone was seen a handful of times. The chain has TRBV18 and TRBJ2-3; D unclear. With 3 bases removed from V and 6 bases from J, the gap between germline ends came to 10 bases. The CDR3 consists of 13 residues. The germline CDR1 and CDR2 sequences are KGHSH and LQKENI. The CDR3 region has the DNA TGTGCCAGCTCACCCACCCTGCGGGATACGCAGTATTTT. As protein: CASSPTLRDTQYF.

The V and J genes are TRBV13 and TRBJ2-7; 7 positions agree with TRBD1. Per the germline V gene, CDR1 is PRHDT and CDR2 is FYEKMQ (reference sequence). Trimming at V came to 5 bases and at J to 2 bases, leaving 6 bases not matched to a gene. The CDR3 has 14 amino acids. CDR3 DNA sequence: TGTGCCAGCAGCCCCCGGACAGGTACCTACGAGCAGTACTTC. Its translation is CASSPRTGTYEQYF.

This clone was detected a few times. The rearrangement joins TRBV30 to TRBJ2-3; TRBD2 is a possible D gene (6 bases). V lost 6 bases and J lost 5, with 12 bases in between. The CDR3 is 12 amino acids. Germline CDR1 is GTSNPN and CDR2 is SVGIG (reference sequence). The CDR3 sequence: CACRRAIDTQYF. The CDR3 DNA sequence: TGTGCCTGTCGGAGGGCTATAGATACGCAGTATTTT.

In this sample, this clone turned up a few times. The chain combines TRBV19 with TRBJ2-3; D might be TRBD2 (6 bases). Germline loops: CDR1 LNHDA, CDR2 SQIVND (reference sequence). This CDR3 region has 17 residues. With 0 bases removed from V and 2 bases from J, the gap between germline ends came to 15 bases. The CDR3 DNA follows: TGTGCCAGTAGTATAGACGGCCGCGGGACCAACACAGATACGCAGTATTTT. Translating gives CASSIDGRGTNTDTQYF. Variable domain in full (rest from reference TRBV19 and TRBJ2-3): DGGITQSPKYLFRKEGQNVTLSCEQNLNHDAMYWYRQDPGQGLRLIYYSQIVNDFQKGDIAEGYSVSREKKESFPLTVTSAQKNPTAFYLCASSIDGRGTNTDTQYFGPGTRLTVL.

This clone was seen once. The chain is built from TRBV11-1 and TRBJ2-7; TRBD1 aligns across 9 bases. With 6 bases clipped from V and 3 bases from J, the junction kept 6 bases outside the gene matches. From germline, CDR1 is SGHAT and CDR2 FQDESV (reference sequence). The CDR3 is 14 amino acids. CDR3 residues: CASRSQGAGYEQYF. CDR3 DNA: TGTGCCAGCAGATCACAGGGGGCCGGCTACGAGCAGTACTTC.

V is TRBV2 and J is TRBJ1-5; the D gene is possibly TRBD1 (6 bases). Germline V gene data show CDR1 as SNHLY and CDR2 as FYNNEI. The V end lost 4 bases, the J end lost 6 bases, and 7 bases lay between the germline ends. CDR3 size: 12 residues. CDR3 sequence reads: CASSGRGQPQHF. The CDR3 region has the DNA TGTGCCAGCAGTGGCAGGGGTCAGCCCCAGCATTTT.

The chain joins TRBV29-1 to TRBJ2-1; TRBD2 aligns across 8 bases. The germline V gene has CDR1 SQVTM and CDR2 ANQGSEA. The CDR3 is made up of 11 amino acids. The V and J ends lost 4 bases and 12 bases, in that order; junction bases with no gene match: 5. CDR3 coding DNA: TGCAGCGTTGGAGCGGGAGTCGCGCAGTTCTTC. Protein product: CSVGAGVAQFF.

This rearrangement joins TRBV5-4 to TRBJ2-3; TRBD2 matches at 8 bases. The CDR3 extends over 16 amino acids. Trimming took 1 base from V and 2 from J; bases not matched to a gene: 6. Germline values: CDR1 SGHNT, CDR2 YYREEE (reference sequence). DNA for the CDR3: TGTGCCAGCAGCTTGCGGCTAGCGGGTTTCACAGATACGCAGTATTTT. Amino acids: CASSLRLAGFTDTQYF.

This clone turned up a few times. Other nucleotide sequences from this sample produce the same CDR3. The V call is TRBV2, the J call TRBJ2-6; D is undetermined. CDR1 SNHLY and CDR2 FYNNEI come from the germline V gene. Deletions cut 3 bases from V and 0 bases from J, with 6 bases between. The CDR3 loop spans 15 amino acids. The CDR3 region is CASSESSSGANVLTF. DNA of the CDR3: TGTGCCAGCAGTGAGAGTAGCTCTGGGGCCAACGTCCTGACTTTC.

This clone has a handful of counts. The chain joins TRBV6-5 to TRBJ2-7; D may be TRBD1 (6 bases). Trimming stripped 6 bases from V and 3 bases from J, with 18 bases between. Per germline, CDR1 MNHEY and CDR2 SVGAGI. The length of the CDR3 is 15 residues. The CDR3 nucleotides are TGTGCCAGCAGCCCCGGGACCCCAGGGGTCTACGAGCAGTACTTC. Protein: CASSPGTPGVYEQYF.

This chain uses TRBV13 with TRBJ2-3; TRBD2 aligns across 10 bases. The J segment lost 1 base and the V segment lost 5 bases, leaving 12 bases of the junction unmatched. The CDR3 totals 18 residues. Per the germline V gene, CDR1 is PRHDT and CDR2 is FYEKMQ (reference sequence). DNA for the CDR3: TGTGCCAGCAGCCCTGGGATAGCGGGGGGCCTAGGCACAGATACGCAGTATTTT. This gives the protein CASSPGIAGGLGTDTQYF.

This chain's CDR3 is CAWSAAGRRYNEQFF. CDR3 DNA sequence: TGTGCCTGGAGTGCGGCCGGGAGGAGGTACAATGAGCAGTTCTTC. This chain uses TRBV30 with TRBJ2-1; 7 nucleotides agree with TRBD2. Germline CDR1 reads GTSNPN; CDR2 reads SVGIG (reference sequence). The CDR3 is 15 residues long. The V and J ends lost 1 base and 4 bases, in that order; junction bases with no gene match: 7.